This passage covers 17 T cell receptor beta chains from one sample sequenced in a study of T-cell reconstitution after alpha-beta-depleted transplantation in children. Molecular barcoding with unique molecular identifiers was used for the TCRbeta library. TCRdb re-called the PCR reads with MiXCR, one entry per CDR3 protein. The data show fewer than 750,000 distinct CDR3 sequences, 25% to 30% seen once. The sample here was PBMCs, taken before TCRalphabeta/CD19-depleted stem cell transplant. Receptors originate from a boy less than two years old with Wiskott-Aldrich syndrome, due to receive a stem cell transplant.

The V gene is TRBV20-1, the J gene TRBJ1-6; 7 bases fit TRBD1. CDR3 length equals 15 residues. CDR1 DFQATT and CDR2 SNEGSKA come from the germline V gene (reference sequence). The trim removed 3 bases at V and 7 bases at J, leaving 9 bases unmatched. The CDR3 protein is CSARGFGTENSPLHF. The CDR3 region has the DNA TGCAGTGCTAGGGGTTTCGGGACAGAAAATTCACCCCTCCACTTT.

This clonotype has just a few counts. The chain joins TRBV29-1 to TRBJ2-3; D may correspond to TRBD1 or TRBD2 (5 bases each). Germline V gene lookup returns CDR1 SQVTM and CDR2 ANQGSEA. The CDR3 sequence is 15 residues long. Trimming took off 7 bases at V and 3 bases at J, with 20 bases between the two ends. In DNA form, the CDR3 reads TGCAGCGCCCCGCGGCCGGGGCCGGTGACAGATACGCAGTATTTT. Translated, it gives CSAPRPGPVTDTQYF.

J is TRBJ2-2 and V is TRBV7-2; 9 positions match TRBD2. The trim removed 6 bases at V and 6 bases at J, leaving 11 bases unmatched. The CDR3 consists of 16 residues. The germline V gene encodes CDR1 SGHTA and CDR2 FQGNSA. For the CDR3, the DNA is TGTGCCAGCAGTCTCCCCCGGGTAGCGGGAGCCGGGGAGCTGTTTTTT. It codes for CASSLPRVAGAGELFF.

This clonotype was seen only a few times. The V gene is TRBV28, the J gene TRBJ2-2; D possibly uses TRBD1 or TRBD2 (6 bases each). This CDR3 contains 16 residues. The germline CDR1 and CDR2 sequences are MDHEN and SYDVKM. The V end lost 6 bases, the J end lost 1 base, and 15 bases lay between the germline ends. CDR3 DNA sequence: TGTGCCAGCAGCCAAGGGGGGCAACGGAACACCGGGGAGCTGTTTTTT. Encoded protein: CASSQGGQRNTGELFF. Together with reference TRBV28 and TRBJ2-2, the CDR3 gives the full variable domain: DVKVTQSSRYLVKRTGEKVFLECVQDMDHENMFWYRQDPGLGLRLIYFSYDVKMKEKGDIPEGYSVSREKKERFSLILESASTNQTSMYLCASSQGGQRNTGELFFGEGSRLTVL.

This rearrangement joins TRBV7-2 to TRBJ2-1; 9 bases are a match to TRBD2. The V and J ends lost 7 bases and 4 bases, in that order; junction bases with no gene match: 5. The CDR3 consists of 14 residues. Per the germline V gene, CDR1 is SGHTA and CDR2 is FQGNSA. CDR3 nucleotide sequence: TGTGCCAGCAACAGCGGGAGGCTTTACAATGAGCAGTTCTTC. Translated: CASNSGRLYNEQFF.

This sequence joins TRBV7-9 and TRBJ2-2, with D unresolved. This CDR3 spans 12 amino acids. Germline V gene data show CDR1 as SEHNR and CDR2 as FQNEAQ (reference sequence). V was cut by 5 bases and J by 6 bases, with 7 bases left in between. The CDR3, as DNA: TGTGCCAGCAGCAAGCCCCCCGGGGAGCTGTTTTTT. Its protein product is CASSKPPGELFF.

V is TRBV2 and J is TRBJ1-6, with 7 bases fitting TRBD1. Germline V gives CDR1 SNHLY, CDR2 FYNNEI. The V segment lost 4 bases and the J segment 5 bases; nucleotides outside the gene matches: 8. The CDR3 contains 16 residues. The CDR3 coding sequence is TGTGCCAGCAGTGCCGTAATCGGGACAGATAATTCACCCCTCCACTTT. It specifies CASSAVIGTDNSPLHF. The full variable domain, rest sourced from reference TRBV2 and TRBJ1-6, is EPEVTQTPSHQVTQMGQEVILRCVPISNHLYFYWYRQILGQKVEFLVSFYNNEISEKSEIFDDQFSVERPDGSNFTLKIRSTKLEDSAMYFCASSAVIGTDNSPLHFGNGTRLTVT.

The chain joins TRBV4-2 to TRBJ2-1; TRBD2 matches at 9 bases. V gave up 4 bases and J gave up 4 bases; unmatched junction bases: 5. Germline V gene lookup returns CDR1 LGHNA and CDR2 YNFKEQ. This CDR3 is 15 amino acids long. CDR3 nucleotide sequence: TGTGCCAGCAGCCCTGGGACTAGCAGATACAATGAGCAGTTCTTC. It codes for CASSPGTSRYNEQFF.

This clonotype was found a few times. This chain links TRBV20-1 with TRBJ2-1; D uncertain. The germline V gene encodes CDR1 DFQATT and CDR2 SNEGSKA (reference sequence). V lost 0 bases, J lost 4 bases, and 7 bases lay in between. The CDR3 covers 13 residues. The CDR3 coding sequence is TGCAGTGCTAGAGATGATAGATACAATGAGCAGTTCTTC. This codes for CSARDDRYNEQFF.

This clonotype was observed a few times. The rearrangement links TRBV6-1 to TRBJ1-4; the D gene is possibly TRBD1 (6 bases). The CDR3 totals 14 residues. Trimming stripped 6 bases from V and 6 bases from J, with 14 bases between. The germline CDR1 and CDR2 sequences are MNHNS and SASEGT. The CDR3 loop reads CASRMDRSYEKLFF. For the CDR3, the DNA is TGTGCCAGCAGGATGGACAGATCTTATGAAAAACTGTTTTTT.

The chain carries TRBV7-2 and TRBJ2-7; 7 bases map to TRBD1. The CDR3 loop spans 12 amino acids. CDR1 is SGHTA, CDR2 FQGNSA, per germline. V lost 10 bases to trimming and J lost 3 bases; unmatched junction nucleotides: 6. CDR3 region: CATKGANYEQYF. CDR3 DNA: TGTGCCACCAAGGGGGCGAACTACGAGCAGTACTTC.

J is TRBJ2-7 and V is TRBV27, with TRBD1 as a possible D gene (6 bases). Germline V gene lookup returns CDR1 MNHEY and CDR2 SMNVEV (reference sequence). V lost 8 bases to trimming and J lost 5 bases, with 13 bases between them. CDR3 length: 12 amino acids. DNA of the CDR3: TGTGCCAGCGCAGGGGCAGGGAACGAGCAGTACTTC. This sequence encodes CASAGAGNEQYF.

J is TRBJ2-3 and V is TRBV18; 10 positions agree with TRBD2. V shed 0 bases and J 5 bases; nucleotides not matched to a gene: 2. This CDR3 is 15 amino acids long. The V gene's germline CDR1 is KGHSH and CDR2 LQKENI. CDR3 region: CASSPPGLARDTQYF. The CDR3, as DNA: TGTGCCAGCTCACCACCGGGACTAGCGAGAGATACGCAGTATTTT.

The chain links TRBV12-3 or TRBV12-4 to TRBJ2-3; 8 bases match TRBD2. CDR3 length: 13 residues. The V and J ends lost 10 bases and 3 bases, in that order; junction bases with no gene match: 6. The DNA for the CDR3 is TGTGCCATCCAGCGGGAGCCAACAGATACGCAGTATTTT. It codes for CAIQREPTDTQYF.

The V call is TRBV5-1, the J call TRBJ2-7; the match to TRBD2 covers 8 bases. This CDR3 contains 17 residues. Trimming took 0 bases from V and 2 from J; bases not matched to a gene: 10. Germline loops: CDR1 SGHRS, CDR2 YFSETQ. CDR3 DNA: TGCGCCAGCAGCTTGGGAGTACTAGCGGTAAAAACCTACGAGCAGTACTTC. It specifies CASSLGVLAVKTYEQYF. Drawing the rest from reference TRBV5-1 and TRBJ2-7, the complete variable domain is KAGVTQTPRYLIKTRGQQVTLSCSPISGHRSVSWYQQTPGQGLQFLFEYFSETQRNKGNFPGRFSGRQFSNSRSEMNVSTLELGDSALYLCASSLGVLAVKTYEQYFGPGTRLTVT.

This clonotype was picked up a small number of times. This chain connects TRBV12-3 or TRBV12-4 to TRBJ2-6; D unresolved. This CDR3 comprises 13 residues. Trimming took 6 bases from V and 2 from J, leaving 5 bases between them. The CDR3 region is CASRVTGANVLTF. For the CDR3, the DNA is TGTGCCAGCAGGGTGACTGGGGCCAACGTCCTGACTTTC.

Remarks on this clonotype: It may be a read error: a sequence one base away is much more abundant. This chain links TRBV5-1 with TRBJ2-5, with 7 bases identical to TRBD1. The CDR3 consists of 13 residues. Looked up from germline, CDR1 is SGHRS and CDR2 is YFSETQ. Here the CDR3 reads CASSFDREEAQYF. The CDR3 nucleotides are TGCGCCAGCAGCTTCGACAGGGAAGAGGCCCAGTACTTC. Full variable domain (remainder filled in from reference TRBV5-1 and TRBJ2-5): KAGVTQTPRYLIKTRGQQVTLSCSPISGHRSVSWYQQTPGQGLQFLFEYFSETQRNKGNFPGRFSGRQFSNSRSEMNVSTLELGDSALYLCASSFDREEAQYFGPGTRLLVL.